The next 17 T cell receptor beta chains were all read from a single sample in a study of blood T cell repertoires in COVID-19. Here immunoSEQ multiplex PCR was the method, and the copy in TCRdb shows in-frame clones only, minus some. The sample has over 250,000 clones, approximately 90% seen once. Sequencing input: peripheral blood. The origin of the receptors is a woman between 40 and 50 years old who had recovered from COVID-19.

This chain uses TRBV19 with TRBJ2-1; 9 bases map to TRBD1. Germline CDR1 LNHDA, CDR2 SQIVND (reference sequence). V lost 3 bases, J lost 14 bases, and 14 bases stayed unmatched. The CDR3 length is 15 residues. CDR3 nucleotide sequence: TGTGCCAGTAGTATGGCAAACAGGGGGCAGGGTGGTAAGTTCTTC. This gives the protein CASSMANRGQGGKFF.

For the CDR3, the DNA is TGTGCCTCCACAGGGGGTGAGAGGAACTTCTATGGCTACACCTTC. It specifies CASTGGERNFYGYTF. The chain couples TRBV10-3 to TRBJ1-2; 8 nucleotides line up with TRBD1. CDR3 length equals 15 residues. After removal of 11 bases from V and 4 bases from J, the junction contained 15 bases not matched to a gene. Germline CDR1 reads ENHRY; CDR2 reads SYGVKD.

The CDR3 sequence: CASSGGVAGEQYF. CDR3 DNA: TGTGCCAGCAGTGGGGGAGTAGCGGGCGAGCAGTACTTC. V and J are TRBV25-1 and TRBJ2-7, with 7 bases that match TRBD2. The CDR3 has 13 residues. Germline values: CDR1 MGHDK, CDR2 SYGVNS. V lost 4 bases and J lost 6; bases outside the gene matches: 6.

The genes are TRBV10-3 and TRBJ2-7; TRBD1 might be the D (6 bases). Germline V CDR1 and CDR2: ENHRY, SYGVKD. V lost 3 bases to trimming and J lost 7 bases, with 28 bases between them. This CDR3 comprises 18 residues. The CDR3 DNA follows: TGTGCCATCAGTGACCCCGAAATAGACCGTAAGGGGGATAGAGAGCAGTACGTC. Translated, it gives CAISDPEIDRKGDREQYV.

The chain employs TRBV7-8 and TRBJ1-2, with TRBD1 as a possible D gene (5 bases). The CDR3 is made up of 14 amino acids. In germline, CDR1 is SGHVS, CDR2 FQNEAQ. V gave up 4 bases and J gave up 6 bases, with 15 bases separating them. The CDR3 coding sequence is TGTGCCAGCAGCTCCCTGGGCCTAGGGGATGGCTACACCTTC. This encodes CASSSLGLGDGYTF.

In DNA, the CDR3 is TGTGCCAGCAGCCTCCGTCCCGCGGGCTACAATGAGCAGTTCTTC. Its protein product is CASSLRPAGYNEQFF. This chain links TRBV6-6 with TRBJ2-1; TRBD2 might be the D (5 bases). The V end was cut by 6 bases, the J end by 3 bases, with 15 bases between. CDR3 length equals 15 residues. Looked up from germline, CDR1 is MNHNY and CDR2 is SVGAGI (reference sequence).

This chain joins TRBV6-2 or TRBV6-3 and TRBJ2-3, with 11 bases identical to TRBD2. Germline V lookup: CDR1 MNHEY, CDR2 SVGEGT. V was pared by 4 bases and J by 5 bases, with 14 bases of the junction left unmatched. The CDR3 contains 18 residues. This CDR3 is CASSSPGGSGRAGDTQYF. The CDR3 DNA reads as TGTGCCAGCAGTTCTCCGGGGGGTAGCGGGAGGGCCGGAGATACGCAGTATTTT.

V gene TRBV3-1 (or the pseudogene TRBV3-2) combines with J gene TRBJ1-4; tentatively, D is TRBD1 (5 bases). Per germline, CDR1 LGHDT and CDR2 YNNKEL (reference sequence). V was trimmed by 3 bases and J by 8 bases, leaving 16 bases between them. This CDR3 has 15 amino acids. CDR3 nucleotides: TGTGCCAGCAGCCAGCAGGCCAGGGCGAGGGAAAAACTGTTTTTT. This codes for CASSQQARAREKLFF.

The chain is built from TRBV5-5 and TRBJ1-1; D gene unclear. There are 13 residues in the CDR3. CDR1 is SGHKS, CDR2 YYEKEE, per germline (reference sequence). Trimming left V 0 bases short and J 6 bases short, with 9 bases between. The CDR3 nucleotides read TGTGCCAGCAGCTTGGCTGTTCCGGCTGAAGCTTTCTTT. Translated: CASSLAVPAEAFF. Looking up the rest from reference TRBV5-5 and TRBJ1-1 gives the full variable domain: DAGVTQSPTHLIKTRGQQVTLRCSPISGHKSVSWYQQVLGQGPQFIFQYYEKEERGRGNFPDRFSARQFPNYSSELNVNALLLGDSALYLCASSLAVPAEAFFGQGTRLTVV.

The chain joins TRBV7-9 to TRBJ1-1, with TRBD1 matching 7 bases. This CDR3 contains 14 residues. CDR1 is SEHNR and CDR2 is FQNEAQ in the germline V gene (reference sequence). The J segment lost 0 bases and the V segment lost 5 bases, leaving 3 bases of the junction unmatched. The CDR3 sequence is CASSPDRVNTEAFF. CDR3 nucleotides: TGTGCCAGCAGCCCCGACAGGGTGAACACTGAAGCTTTCTTT.

The chain carries TRBV7-2 and TRBJ2-1; 12 bases align to TRBD2. Germline CDR1 reads SGHTA; CDR2 reads FQGNSA. J lost 10 bases, V lost 5 bases, and 12 bases had no gene match. The CDR3 is 16 residues long. CDR3 DNA sequence: TGTGCCAGCAGCCCTCCGCGACTAGCGGGGGTTGGAGAGCAGTTCTTC. Translating it yields CASSPPRLAGVGEQFF.

The chain carries TRBV6-2 or TRBV6-3 and TRBJ2-1; a weak D match, TRBD1 (5 bases). The CDR3 length is 16 residues. Germline CDR1 reads MNHEY; CDR2 reads SVGEGT. Trimming removed 0 bases from V and 2 bases from J, with 11 bases in between. This CDR3 reads CASSYSSRDPYNEQFF. CDR3 nucleotides: TGTGCCAGCAGTTACTCGAGCAGGGATCCCTACAATGAGCAGTTCTTC.

The V and J genes are TRBV6-5 and TRBJ1-5; 9 positions agree with TRBD1. The length of the CDR3 is 13 residues. The germline V gene has CDR1 MNHEY and CDR2 SVGAGI. Trimming removed 10 bases from V and 7 bases from J; junction bases left unmatched: 8. CDR3 DNA sequence: TGTGCCACCAGCATGGGACAGGGCCAGCCCCAGCATTTT. This translates into CATSMGQGQPQHF.

V usage is TRBV5-4 and J usage is TRBJ2-7, with 10 bases identical to TRBD2. Losses at the gene ends were 3 bases for V and 4 bases for J; bases not matched to a gene: 1. Germline V gives CDR1 SGHNT, CDR2 YYREEE (reference sequence). CDR3 size: 13 residues. The CDR3 nucleotides are TGTGCCAGCAGCTGGACTAGCGGTTACGAGCAGTACTTC. Translation gives CASSWTSGYEQYF.

The chain links TRBV6-2 or TRBV6-3 to TRBJ2-5, with TRBD1 as a possible D gene (5 bases). Germline V gives CDR1 MNHEY, CDR2 SVGEGT. CDR3 size: 16 residues. The V and J ends lost 5 bases and 1 base respectively, with 17 bases between them. The CDR3 nucleotides read TGTGCCAGCAGTCCAAGCCTGGGAAGGGGCCAAGAGACCCAGTACTTC. Translating it yields CASSPSLGRGQETQYF.

This rearrangement joins TRBV25-1 to TRBJ1-2, with 7 positions matching TRBD1. The CDR3 loop spans 17 amino acids. Losses at the gene ends were 2 bases for V and 1 base for J; bases not matched to a gene: 10. Germline loops: CDR1 MGHDK, CDR2 SYGVNS. The CDR3, as DNA: TGTGCCAGCAGTGAACCGGGACAGCCCTGGGGTAACTATGGCTACACCTTC. The encoded protein is CASSEPGQPWGNYGYTF.

This chain connects TRBV10-3 to TRBJ2-5, with 8 nucleotides matching TRBD2. CDR3 length: 14 amino acids. Germline CDR1 ENHRY, CDR2 SYGVKD. The V segment lost 10 bases and the J segment 3 bases; nucleotides outside the gene matches: 10. In DNA form, the CDR3 reads TGTGCCACCGCCGGACTAGCCGGGGAAGAGACCCAGTACTTC. This sequence encodes CATAGLAGEETQYF.